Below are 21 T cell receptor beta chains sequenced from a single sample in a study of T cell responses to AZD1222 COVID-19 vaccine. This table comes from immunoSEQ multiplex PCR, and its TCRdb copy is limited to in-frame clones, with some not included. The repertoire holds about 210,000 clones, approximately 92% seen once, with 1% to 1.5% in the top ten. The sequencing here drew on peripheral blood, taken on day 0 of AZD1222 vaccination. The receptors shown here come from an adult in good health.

This chain's CDR3 is CASSYRTANTEAFF. The CDR3, as DNA: TGTGCCAGCAGTTACCGGACAGCGAACACTGAAGCTTTCTTT. The gene calls are TRBV6-5 and TRBJ1-1; TRBD1 is a possible D gene (6 bases). CDR1 and CDR2 from the germline V gene are MNHEY and SVGAGI. Trimming removed 2 bases from V and 1 base from J, with 8 bases in between. This CDR3 spans 14 amino acids.

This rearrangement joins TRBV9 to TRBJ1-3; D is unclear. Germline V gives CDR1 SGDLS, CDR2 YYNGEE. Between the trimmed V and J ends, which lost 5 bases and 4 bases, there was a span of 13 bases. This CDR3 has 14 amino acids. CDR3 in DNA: TGTGCCAGCAGTGAAGGATTCTCGGGAAACACCATATATTTT. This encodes CASSEGFSGNTIYF.

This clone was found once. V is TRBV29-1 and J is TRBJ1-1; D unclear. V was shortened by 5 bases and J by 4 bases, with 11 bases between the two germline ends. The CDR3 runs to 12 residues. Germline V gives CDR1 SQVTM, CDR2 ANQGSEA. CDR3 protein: CSVRVSSTEAFF. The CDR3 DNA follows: TGCAGCGTTAGGGTGAGCAGCACTGAAGCTTTCTTT.

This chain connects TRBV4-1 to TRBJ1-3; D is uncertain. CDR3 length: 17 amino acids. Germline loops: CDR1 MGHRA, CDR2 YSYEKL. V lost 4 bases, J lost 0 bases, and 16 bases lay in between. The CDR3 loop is CASSRIMVRRSGNTIYF. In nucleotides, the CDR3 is TGCGCCAGCAGCCGAATCATGGTCAGGCGCTCTGGAAACACCATATATTTT.

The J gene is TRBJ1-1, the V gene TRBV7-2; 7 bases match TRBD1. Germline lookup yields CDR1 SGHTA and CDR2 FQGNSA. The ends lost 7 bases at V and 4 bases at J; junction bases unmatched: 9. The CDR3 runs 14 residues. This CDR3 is CASTLRGRLTEAFF. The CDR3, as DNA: TGTGCCAGCACCCTAAGGGGGCGTCTCACTGAAGCTTTCTTT.

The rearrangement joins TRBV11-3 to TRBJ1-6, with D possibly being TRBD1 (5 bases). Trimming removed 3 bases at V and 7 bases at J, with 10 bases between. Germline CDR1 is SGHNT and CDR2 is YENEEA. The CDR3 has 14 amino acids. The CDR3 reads CASSFGAPNSPLHF. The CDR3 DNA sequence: TGTGCCAGCAGCTTCGGGGCTCCAAATTCACCCCTCCACTTT.

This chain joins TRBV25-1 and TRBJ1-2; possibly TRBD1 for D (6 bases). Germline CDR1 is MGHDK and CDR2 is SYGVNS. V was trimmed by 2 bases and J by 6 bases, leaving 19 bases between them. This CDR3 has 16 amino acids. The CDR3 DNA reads TGTGCCAGCAGTGAACACACCCGAGGGGGGAGGAATGGCTACACCTTC. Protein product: CASSEHTRGGRNGYTF.

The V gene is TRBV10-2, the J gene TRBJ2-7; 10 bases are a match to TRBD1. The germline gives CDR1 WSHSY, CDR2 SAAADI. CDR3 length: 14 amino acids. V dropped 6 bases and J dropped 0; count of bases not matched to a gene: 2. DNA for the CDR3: TGCGCCAGCAGGGGGACAGGGGACTCCTACGAGCAGTACTTC. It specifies CASRGTGDSYEQYF.

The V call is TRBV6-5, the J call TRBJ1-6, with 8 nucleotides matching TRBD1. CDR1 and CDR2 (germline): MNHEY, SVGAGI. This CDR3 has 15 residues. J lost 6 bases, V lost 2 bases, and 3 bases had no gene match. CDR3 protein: CASSYADRANSPLHF. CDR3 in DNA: TGTGCCAGCAGTTACGCGGACAGGGCTAATTCACCCCTCCACTTT.

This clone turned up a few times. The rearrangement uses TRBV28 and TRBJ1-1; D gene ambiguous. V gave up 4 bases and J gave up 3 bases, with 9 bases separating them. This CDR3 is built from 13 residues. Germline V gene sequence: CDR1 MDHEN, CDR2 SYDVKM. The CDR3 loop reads CASSSWVYTEAFF. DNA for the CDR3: TGTGCCAGCAGTTCTTGGGTGTACACTGAAGCTTTCTTT.

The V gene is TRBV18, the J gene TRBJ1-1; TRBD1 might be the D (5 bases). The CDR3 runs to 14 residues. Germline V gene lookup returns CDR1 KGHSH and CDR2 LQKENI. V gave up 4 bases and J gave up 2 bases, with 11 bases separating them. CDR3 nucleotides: TGTGCCAGCTCACGAGGGGCCTCTAACACTGAAGCTTTCTTT. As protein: CASSRGASNTEAFF.

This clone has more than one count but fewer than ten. CDR3 DNA: TGTGCCATCAGGGCCCCTCCCGGGAGTCGTGGAGGCACCGGGGAGCTGTTTTTT. This gives the protein CAIRAPPGSRGGTGELFF. The rearrangement links TRBV10-3 to TRBJ2-2, with D perhaps matching TRBD2 (6 bases). The germline V gene encodes CDR1 ENHRY and CDR2 SYGVKD. V lost 6 bases to trimming and J lost 4 bases, with 24 bases between them. The CDR3 spans 18 residues.

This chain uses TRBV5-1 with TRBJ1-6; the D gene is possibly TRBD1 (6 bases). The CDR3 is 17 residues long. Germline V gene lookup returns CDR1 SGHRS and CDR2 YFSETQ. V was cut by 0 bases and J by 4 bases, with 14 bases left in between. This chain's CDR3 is CASSLDDGRGYNSPLHF. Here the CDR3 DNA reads TGCGCCAGCAGCTTGGATGATGGCAGGGGTTATAATTCACCCCTCCACTTT.

The CDR3 here is CASSGTGELFF. The CDR3 nucleotides read TGTGCCAGTAGCGGTACCGGGGAGCTGTTTTTT. The chain uses TRBV19 and TRBJ2-2; the D is unclear. The germline gives CDR1 LNHDA, CDR2 SQIVND (reference sequence). This CDR3 spans 11 amino acids. Trimming cost V 6 bases and J 5 bases, with 4 bases left between them.

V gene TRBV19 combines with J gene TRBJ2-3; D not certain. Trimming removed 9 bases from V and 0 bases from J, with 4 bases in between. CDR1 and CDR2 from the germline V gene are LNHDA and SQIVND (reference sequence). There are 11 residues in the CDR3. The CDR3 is CASGSTDTQYF. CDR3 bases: TGTGCCAGCGGGAGCACAGATACGCAGTATTTT.

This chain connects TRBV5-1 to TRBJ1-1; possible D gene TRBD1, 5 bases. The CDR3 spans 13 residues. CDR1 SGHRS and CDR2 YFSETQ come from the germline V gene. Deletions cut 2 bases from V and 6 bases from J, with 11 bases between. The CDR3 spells CASSFQGRAEAFF. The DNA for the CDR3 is TGCGCCAGCAGCTTTCAGGGAAGGGCTGAAGCTTTCTTT.

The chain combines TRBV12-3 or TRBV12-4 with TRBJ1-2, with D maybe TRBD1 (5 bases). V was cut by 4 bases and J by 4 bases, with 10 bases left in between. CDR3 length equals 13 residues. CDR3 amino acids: CASSSTDSYGYTF. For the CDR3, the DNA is TGTGCCAGCAGTTCGACAGACAGCTATGGCTACACCTTC.

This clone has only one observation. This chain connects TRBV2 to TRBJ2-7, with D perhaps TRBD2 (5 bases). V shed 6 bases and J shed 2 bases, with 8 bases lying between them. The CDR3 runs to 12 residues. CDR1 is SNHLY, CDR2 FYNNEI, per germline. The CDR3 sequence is CASRPGTYEQYF. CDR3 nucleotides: TGTGCCAGCAGGCCGGGAACCTACGAGCAGTACTTC. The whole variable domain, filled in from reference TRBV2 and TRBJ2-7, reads EPEVTQTPSHQVTQMGQEVILRCVPISNHLYFYWYRQILGQKVEFLVSFYNNEISEKSEIFDDQFSVERPDGSNFTLKIRSTKLEDSAMYFCASRPGTYEQYFGPGTRLTVT.

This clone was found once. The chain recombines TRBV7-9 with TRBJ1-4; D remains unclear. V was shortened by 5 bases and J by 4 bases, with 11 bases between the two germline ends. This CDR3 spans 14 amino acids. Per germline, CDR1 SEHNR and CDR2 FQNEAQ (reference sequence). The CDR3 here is CASSRTKGNEKLFF. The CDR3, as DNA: TGTGCCAGCAGCCGAACAAAAGGTAATGAAAAACTGTTTTTT.

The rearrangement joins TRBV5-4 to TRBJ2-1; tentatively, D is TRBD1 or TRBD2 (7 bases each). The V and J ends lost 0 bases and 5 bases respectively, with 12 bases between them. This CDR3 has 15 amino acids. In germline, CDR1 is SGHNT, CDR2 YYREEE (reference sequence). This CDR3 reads CASSLDQGGHNEQFF. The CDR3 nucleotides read TGTGCCAGCAGCTTGGACCAGGGGGGGCACAATGAGCAGTTCTTC.

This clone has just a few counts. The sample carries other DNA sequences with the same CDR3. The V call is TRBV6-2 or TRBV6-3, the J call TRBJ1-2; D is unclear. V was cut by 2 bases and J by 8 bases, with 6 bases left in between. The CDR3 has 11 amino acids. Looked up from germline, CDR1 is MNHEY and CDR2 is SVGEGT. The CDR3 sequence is CASSYPSGYTF. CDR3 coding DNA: TGTGCCAGCAGTTACCCGAGCGGCTACACCTTC.